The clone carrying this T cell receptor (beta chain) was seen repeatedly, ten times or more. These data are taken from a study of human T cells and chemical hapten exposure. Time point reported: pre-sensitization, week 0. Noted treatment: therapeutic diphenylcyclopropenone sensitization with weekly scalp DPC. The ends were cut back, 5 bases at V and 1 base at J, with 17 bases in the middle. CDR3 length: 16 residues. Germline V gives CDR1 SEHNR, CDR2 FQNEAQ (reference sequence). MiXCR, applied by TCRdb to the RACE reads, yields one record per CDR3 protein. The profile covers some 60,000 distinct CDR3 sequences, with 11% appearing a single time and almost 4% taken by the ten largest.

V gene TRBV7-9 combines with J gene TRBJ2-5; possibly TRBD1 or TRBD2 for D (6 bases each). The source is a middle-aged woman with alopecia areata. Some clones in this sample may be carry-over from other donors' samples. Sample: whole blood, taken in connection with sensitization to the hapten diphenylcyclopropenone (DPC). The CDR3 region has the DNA TGTGCCAGCAGCCCAGACTACGGGGGCCGCCAAGAGACCCAGTACTTC. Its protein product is CASSPDYGGRQETQYF.